This TCR beta chain was profiled in a study of blood T cell repertoires in COVID-19. Generated by immunoSEQ multiplex PCR, the TCRdb table keeps only in-frame clones and is missing some. The sample contains 150,000 to 180,000 clones, roughly 83% of which appear only once. CDR1 is GTSNPN, CDR2 SVGIG, per germline (reference sequence). The CDR3 loop spans 13 amino acids. V was pared by 3 bases and J by 10 bases, with 13 bases between. This sequence was found in a woman aged 60 to 75 with acute or convalescent COVID-19. Source material: peripheral blood. The chain uses TRBV30 and TRBJ1-6; D is unclear. The CDR3 loop reads CAWRLYEGSPLHF. For the CDR3, the DNA is TGTGCCTGGAGGTTATATGAGGGATCACCCCTCCACTTT.